The 22 T cell receptor beta chains below come from one sample, sequenced in a study of Ad26.COV2.S vaccination and SARS-CoV-2 variants. Profiling relied on immunoSEQ multiplex PCR, and the TCRdb table lists in-frame clones only, not all of them. The sample contains 43,000 or so clones, roughly four fifths of which appear only once. This specimen consisted of peripheral blood, obtained after recovery from COVID-19. These receptors originate from a human donor who had recovered from COVID-19.

The V gene is TRBV30, the J gene TRBJ1-1; D may be TRBD1 (6 bases). Germline V gene lookup returns CDR1 GTSNPN and CDR2 SVGIG (reference sequence). V was shortened by 7 bases and J by 3 bases, with 15 bases between the two germline ends. CDR3 size: 13 residues. DNA for the CDR3: TGTGCCTTGGAACTGGGACATTACACTGAAGCTTTCTTT. It is translated as CALELGHYTEAFF. The whole variable domain, remainder taken from reference TRBV30 and TRBJ1-1, is SQTIHQWPATLVQPVGSPLSLECTVEGTSNPNLYWYRQAAGRGLQLLFYSVGIGQISSEVPQNLSASRPQDRQFILSSKKLLLSDSGFYLCALELGHYTEAFFGQGTRLTVV.

J is TRBJ1-1 and V is TRBV5-1, with 9 bases aligning to TRBD1. The CDR3 has 17 residues. The J segment lost 0 bases and the V segment lost 5 bases, leaving 11 bases of the junction unmatched. Germline lookup yields CDR1 SGHRS and CDR2 YFSETQ. The CDR3 here is CASRGQGSRALNTEAFF. CDR3 bases: TGCGCCAGCAGGGGACAGGGAAGTAGGGCCTTGAACACTGAAGCTTTCTTT.

V and J are TRBV14 and TRBJ2-2, with TRBD1 identical over 8 bases. With 4 bases clipped from V and 3 bases from J, the junction kept 7 bases outside the gene matches. The germline V gene has CDR1 SGHDN and CDR2 FVKESK. The CDR3 is 16 residues long. The CDR3 spells CASSRNRGMYTGELFF. CDR3 DNA sequence: TGTGCCAGCAGCCGTAACAGGGGGATGTACACCGGGGAGCTGTTTTTT.

This chain connects TRBV4-1 to TRBJ2-3; the D gene is possibly TRBD2 (5 bases). The ends were cut back, 7 bases at V and 1 base at J, with 9 bases in the middle. Germline CDR1 reads MGHRA; CDR2 reads YSYEKL. This CDR3 region has 13 residues. The CDR3 DNA reads TGCGCCAGCACAAGGCGGGGCACAGATACGCAGTATTTT. It is translated as CASTRRGTDTQYF.

The V gene is TRBV9, the J gene TRBJ1-4, with D perhaps matching TRBD1 (5 bases). V was trimmed by 2 bases and J by 0 bases, leaving 8 bases between them. This CDR3 has 15 amino acids. CDR1 SGDLS and CDR2 YYNGEE come from the germline V gene. The CDR3 DNA reads TGTGCCAGCAGCGTGGGGGTCGCAACTAATGAAAAACTGTTTTTT. Translation gives CASSVGVATNEKLFF.

V is TRBV19 and J is TRBJ1-4; D is unclear. The CDR3 sequence is 15 residues long. V was shortened by 1 base and J by 8 bases, with 14 bases between the two germline ends. Germline CDR1 LNHDA, CDR2 SQIVND (reference sequence). This CDR3 reads CASSIAVGKPEKLFF. In nucleotides, the CDR3 is TGTGCCAGTAGTATAGCAGTGGGCAAACCCGAAAAACTGTTTTTT.

This chain joins TRBV7-2 and TRBJ2-3; tentatively, D is TRBD2 (6 bases). Germline CDR1 and CDR2: SGHTA and FQGNSA. This CDR3 is 11 amino acids long. The germline V and J ends were trimmed by 6 bases and 5 bases, with 6 bases remaining between them. CDR3 nucleotides: TGTGCCAGCAGGGGGGGAGATACGCAGTATTTT. Residues: CASRGGDTQYF.

V usage is TRBV7-9 and J usage is TRBJ2-1, with 8 bases aligning to TRBD2. Trimming removed 2 bases from V and 2 bases from J; junction bases left unmatched: 8. This CDR3 comprises 17 residues. From germline, CDR1 is SEHNR and CDR2 FQNEAQ (reference sequence). CDR3 coding DNA: TGTGCCAGCAGCTTACACCCGGGGGGGCAAACCTACAATGAGCAGTTCTTC. This gives the protein CASSLHPGGQTYNEQFF.

This chain connects TRBV19 to TRBJ1-5; D remains unclear. CDR1 is LNHDA and CDR2 is SQIVND in the germline V gene (reference sequence). Deletions cut 3 bases from V and 0 bases from J, with 9 bases between. CDR3 length: 15 residues. Here the CDR3 reads CASSIADYSNQPQHF. The CDR3 coding sequence is TGTGCCAGTAGTATTGCGGATTATAGCAATCAGCCCCAGCATTTT.

The rearrangement joins TRBV29-1 to TRBJ1-2; possible D gene TRBD1, 5 bases. The V end was cut by 8 bases, the J end by 3 bases, with 19 bases between. Germline CDR1 SQVTM, CDR2 ANQGSEA. The CDR3 consists of 14 residues. CDR3 DNA sequence: TGCAGCCTCCTGGGGGAGGGAAAGGACTATGGCTACACCTTC. Translation: CSLLGEGKDYGYTF.

The chain employs TRBV12-3 or TRBV12-4 and TRBJ2-5; D gene ambiguous. CDR3 length: 12 residues. The germline V and J ends were trimmed by 3 bases and 5 bases, with 7 bases remaining between them. CDR3 bases: TGTGCCAGCAGTTTTATAGTGGAGACCCAGTACTTC. Amino acids: CASSFIVETQYF.

This clone was observed a single time. The chain combines TRBV9 with TRBJ2-5; TRBD1 might be the D (5 bases). Trimming shortened V by 1 base and J by 2 bases, and 6 bases separated the two germline ends. Germline CDR1 and CDR2: SGDLS and YYNGEE. CDR3 length: 13 residues. The CDR3, as DNA: TGTGCCAGCAGCGTACAGGGACAAGAGACCCAGTACTTC. The encoded protein is CASSVQGQETQYF.

The chain combines TRBV30 with TRBJ1-2; D remains unclear. V gave up 0 bases and J gave up 2 bases, with 16 bases separating them. The CDR3 is 16 residues long. Germline assignment: CDR1 GTSNPN and CDR2 SVGIG (reference sequence). The CDR3 nucleotides read TGTGCCTGGAGTGTACTTCCCCGGCTGGGAAACTATGGCTACACCTTC. Amino acid sequence: CAWSVLPRLGNYGYTF.

The V gene is TRBV20-1, the J gene TRBJ2-3; 7 nucleotides match TRBD2. CDR1 DFQATT and CDR2 SNEGSKA come from the germline V gene (reference sequence). Trimming took 3 bases from V and 4 from J; bases not matched to a gene: 1. This CDR3 is 12 amino acids long. This CDR3 reads CSASREADTQYF. CDR3 nucleotides: TGCAGTGCTAGTCGGGAGGCAGATACGCAGTATTTT.

This chain uses TRBV27 with TRBJ2-6; TRBD2 agrees at 8 bases. This CDR3 contains 18 residues. The trim removed 5 bases at V and 2 bases at J, leaving 11 bases unmatched. Germline V gives CDR1 MNHEY, CDR2 SMNVEV (reference sequence). Here the CDR3 DNA reads TGTGCCAGCAGTACCACGGGAGGGAAAAAGGCTGGGGCCAACGTCCTGACTTTC. Encoded protein: CASSTTGGKKAGANVLTF. Drawing the rest from reference TRBV27 and TRBJ2-6, the complete variable domain is EAQVTQNPRYLITVTGKKLTVTCSQNMNHEYMSWYRQDPGLGLRQIYYSMNVEVTDKGDVPEGYKVSRKEKRNFPLILESPSPNQTSLYFCASSTTGGKKAGANVLTFGAGSRLTVL.

CDR3 region: CATSEGTGKMSYTF. Written as DNA, the CDR3 is TGTGCCACCAGTGAAGGGACAGGGAAGATGAGCTACACCTTC. This chain connects TRBV24-1 to TRBJ1-2, with 9 bases identical to TRBD1. The CDR3 contains 14 residues. Losses at the gene ends were 4 bases for V and 9 bases for J; bases not matched to a gene: 8. Looked up from germline, CDR1 is KGHDR and CDR2 is SFDVKD.

This clone is large. The J gene is TRBJ1-1, the V gene TRBV4-1; D not resolved. The ends were cut back, 0 bases at V and 10 bases at J, with 15 bases in the middle. Germline V gives CDR1 MGHRA, CDR2 YSYEKL. This CDR3 comprises 14 residues. Written as DNA, the CDR3 is TGCGCCAGCAGCCAAGATTCCGGGGTTCTCGGAGCTTTCTTT. It codes for CASSQDSGVLGAFF.

The chain has TRBV10-3 and TRBJ1-5; D is perhaps TRBD1 (6 bases). V gave up 3 bases and J gave up 4 bases, with 13 bases separating them. Germline V gives CDR1 ENHRY, CDR2 SYGVKD. The CDR3 runs to 15 residues. The CDR3 is CAISEGGGGNQPQHF. Written as DNA, the CDR3 is TGTGCCATCAGTGAAGGGGGGGGAGGGAATCAGCCCCAGCATTTT.

The chain uses TRBV3-1 (or the pseudogene TRBV3-2) and TRBJ1-1; 7 bases match TRBD1. With 4 bases clipped from V and 6 bases from J, the junction kept 20 bases outside the gene matches. The germline V gene has CDR1 LGHDT and CDR2 YNNKEL (reference sequence). The CDR3 is made up of 18 amino acids. Written as DNA, the CDR3 is TGTGCCAGCAGCCCTACACGGTTACAGGGGACTCTAATCGCTGAAGCTTTCTTT. This sequence encodes CASSPTRLQGTLIAEAFF.

The chain employs TRBV28 and TRBJ1-1; D possibly corresponds to TRBD1 (6 bases). The CDR3 spans 15 residues. Germline CDR1 is MDHEN and CDR2 is SYDVKM. Trimming shortened V by 5 bases and J by 2 bases, and 15 bases separated the two germline ends. This CDR3 reads CASSHRGGGNTEAFF. For the CDR3, the DNA is TGTGCCAGCAGTCACCGTGGGGGGGGCAACACTGAAGCTTTCTTT.

V usage is TRBV30 and J usage is TRBJ1-1; the D is unclear. The V gene lost 2 bases and the J gene lost 5 bases, with 9 bases spanning the gap. The CDR3 length is 12 residues. Per germline, CDR1 GTSNPN and CDR2 SVGIG (reference sequence). CDR3 protein: CAWSRGLTEAFF. CDR3 bases: TGTGCCTGGAGTCGGGGATTAACTGAAGCTTTCTTT.

V is TRBV5-8 and J is TRBJ2-3; 9 bases are shared with TRBD2. After removal of 4 bases from V and 4 bases from J, the junction contained 7 bases not matched to a gene. The CDR3 extends over 15 amino acids. CDR1 and CDR2 (germline): SGHTS, YDEGEE. CDR3 region: CASSLAGTSPDTQYF. CDR3 nucleotides: TGTGCCAGCAGCCTGGCCGGGACTAGCCCAGATACGCAGTATTTT.